Following are 32 T cell receptor beta chains from one sample sequenced in a study of tumor-infiltrating lymphocytes in oesophageal squamous cell carcinoma. TCRdb ran MiXCR on the PCR reads and lists one entry per CDR3 protein. The sample includes about 17,000 distinct CDR3 sequences, about 50% of them seen just once. Sequences were obtained from normal esophageal tissue next to the tumor. The receptors were gathered from a female donor with esophageal squamous cell carcinoma.

V and J are TRBV7-3 and TRBJ1-1; 7 nucleotides line up with TRBD1. Trimming took 1 base from V and 4 from J; bases not matched to a gene: 21. This CDR3 has 20 amino acids. CDR1 and CDR2 (germline): SGHTA, FQGTGA. DNA for the CDR3: TGTGCCAGCAGCTTAAACGTGGGGGCGACAGGGCGGAATGGGGGCACTGAAGCTTTCTTT. Translated, it gives CASSLNVGATGRNGGTEAFF.

The J gene is TRBJ2-5, the V gene TRBV24-1; 7 bases agree with TRBD1. The DNA end is more similar to TRBJ2-3, so the J call may be wrong. Germline CDR1 reads KGHDR; CDR2 reads SFDVKD. CDR3 length equals 16 residues. The DNA for the CDR3 is TGTGCCACCAGTGACCCGTCCGGGACAGCTCGAAATGAGCAGTATTTT. Translation: CATSDPSGTARNEQYF.

The chain carries TRBV6-2 or TRBV6-3 and TRBJ2-5; D is undetermined. The J call could be wrong; TRBJ2-7 is a better fit for the DNA end. The CDR3 has 15 amino acids. Per germline, CDR1 MNHEY and CDR2 SVGEGT. In nucleotides, the CDR3 is TGTGCCAGCAAGGAACGCCCTCACCCCATCTACGAGCAGTACTTC. As protein: CASKERPHPIYEQYF.

The chain links TRBV6-6 to TRBJ2-7; 7 bases line up with TRBD1. J was trimmed by 2 bases and V by 2 bases; bases with no gene match: 6. The length of the CDR3 is 15 residues. Germline V gene lookup returns CDR1 MNHNY and CDR2 SVGAGI (reference sequence). DNA of the CDR3: TGTGCCAGCAGTTACCCGACAGGGTTCACCTACGAGCAGTACTTC. It codes for CASSYPTGFTYEQYF.

Regarding this clonotype: Germline and junction disagree at one end, which may indicate a read error. The chain joins TRBV24-1 to TRBJ2-1; 8 bases agree with TRBD2. CDR1 is KGHDR and CDR2 is SFDVKD in the germline V gene. The CDR3 contains 19 residues. The CDR3 coding sequence is TGTGCCACCAGTGATTTAAGAGCGGGGGACTCTAACTCCTACAATGAGCAGTACTTT. It codes for CATSDLRAGDSNSYNEQYF.

This sequence joins TRBV7-8 and TRBJ2-3, with D uncertain. The V gene's germline CDR1 is SGHVS and CDR2 FQNEAQ. The CDR3 extends over 15 amino acids. V was cut by 3 bases and J by 0 bases, with 10 bases left in between. The CDR3 region is CASSFCFQSTDTQYF. CDR3 sequence (DNA): TGTGCCAGCAGCTTCTGCTTTCAGAGCACAGATACGCAGTATTTT.

As for this clonotype: A clone one base away is much larger, so this may be a read error. V gene TRBV6-1 combines with J gene TRBJ1-3; weak D call: TRBD1 (5 bases). The CDR3 runs 13 residues. The germline V gene has CDR1 MNHNS and CDR2 SASEGT. The CDR3 here is CASAGRSGNIIYF. In nucleotides, the CDR3 is TGTGCCAGCGCGGGGCGTTCTGGAAACATCATATATTTT.

In its sample, this clonotype ranks as medium-sized. The chain employs TRBV10-2 and TRBJ2-1, with 8 bases aligning to TRBD2. Trimming cost V 11 bases and J 4 bases; bases outside gene matches: 7. This CDR3 has 13 residues. Germline lookup yields CDR1 WSHSY and CDR2 SAAADI. CDR3 nucleotide sequence: TGCGCCTCTGCGGGGGGTGGTTACAATGAGCAGTTCTTC. Its protein product is CASAGGGYNEQFF.

This clonotype is labeled as medium-sized (0.01 to 0.1%). The CDR3 spells CASSLGSGVAGELFF. CDR3 nucleotide sequence: TGTGCCAGCAGCTTAGGGTCGGGAGTAGCCGGGGAGCTGTTTTTT. The gene calls are TRBV11-2 and TRBJ2-2; D possibly corresponds to TRBD2 (6 bases). The CDR3 contains 15 residues. Trimming pared 1 base from V and 6 bases from J, leaving 12 bases between. Per the germline V gene, CDR1 is SGHAT and CDR2 is FQNNGV.

The chain is built from TRBV6-9 and TRBJ2-3; 7 positions agree with TRBD1. This CDR3 spans 15 amino acids. CDR1 and CDR2 (germline): MNHGY, SVAAGI. V trimming: 6 bases; J trimming: 2 bases; junction bases outside the gene matches: 8. DNA of the CDR3: TGTGCCAGCAGGGGAGACAGGGCGTACACAGATACGCAGTATTTT. Translating it yields CASRGDRAYTDTQYF.

J is TRBJ2-5 and V is TRBV7-2, with no clear D. Trimming cost V 6 bases and J 11 bases, with 19 bases left between them. Per the germline V gene, CDR1 is SGHTA and CDR2 is FQGNSA. This CDR3 spans 13 amino acids. This CDR3 reads CASSDWQINEQYF. The CDR3 DNA reads as TGTGCCAGCAGTGACTGGCAGATCAATGAGCAGTACTTC.

By sample fraction, this clonotype is medium-sized. The genes are TRBV7-2 and TRBJ1-5, with 11 bases aligning to TRBD1. With 1 base clipped from V and 6 bases from J, the junction kept 14 bases outside the gene matches. This CDR3 region has 19 residues. The V gene's germline CDR1 is SGHTA and CDR2 FQGNSA. Here the CDR3 reads CASSLVGYGTGGPVQPQHF. The CDR3 nucleotides are TGTGCCAGCAGCTTAGTTGGTTACGGGACAGGGGGTCCGGTTCAGCCCCAGCATTTT. The variable domain in full, completed from reference TRBV7-2 and TRBJ1-5, reads GAGVSQSPSNKVTEKGKDVELRCDPISGHTALYWYRQSLGQGLEFLIYFQGNSAPDKSGLPSDRFSAERTGGSVSTLTIQRTQQEDSAVYLCASSLVGYGTGGPVQPQHFGDGTRLSIL.

This clonotype was found a few times. The V call is TRBV2, the J call TRBJ1-2; D uncertain. In germline, CDR1 is SNHLY, CDR2 FYNNEI. The CDR3 has 14 amino acids. The germline V and J ends were trimmed by 2 bases and 8 bases, with 15 bases remaining between them. CDR3: CASSEQGSQEGYTF. CDR3 nucleotide sequence: TGTGCCAGCAGTGAACAAGGCAGCCAAGAAGGCTACACCTTC.

By its share, this clonotype is medium-sized (0.01 to 0.1%). V is TRBV7-3 and J is TRBJ2-2; 11 bases are a match to TRBD2. The CDR3 is made up of 16 amino acids. Trimming at V came to 1 base and at J to 5 bases, leaving 3 bases not matched to a gene. CDR1 and CDR2 (germline): SGHTA, FQGTGA. The CDR3 here is CASSLMGTSGTGELFF. DNA for the CDR3: TGTGCCAGCAGCTTAATGGGGACTAGCGGTACCGGGGAGCTGTTTTTT.

Judged by abundance, this clonotype is medium-sized. CDR3 protein: CATSDLRAGDSNSYNEQFF. As DNA, the CDR3 is TGTGCCACCAGTGATTTAAGAGCGGGGGACTCTAACTCCTACAATGAGCAGTTCTTC. The V call is TRBV24-1, the J call TRBJ2-1; 8 nucleotides match TRBD2. Germline CDR1 KGHDR, CDR2 SFDVKD. The CDR3 spans 19 residues. The V segment lost 1 base and the J segment 0 bases; nucleotides outside the gene matches: 10.

The J gene is TRBJ2-3, the V gene TRBV7-3; perhaps TRBD2 as D (5 bases). Germline V gives CDR1 SGHTA, CDR2 FQGTGA. CDR3 length: 15 amino acids. The V and J ends lost 3 bases and 6 bases respectively, with 16 bases between them. This CDR3 reads CASSFSREGFDTQYF. CDR3 in DNA: TGTGCCAGCAGCTTTTCCCGGGAAGGGTTTGATACGCAGTATTTT.

This chain links TRBV7-1 with TRBJ2-7; D may be TRBD2 (5 bases). TRBV7-1 is an ORF; its function is uncertain. This CDR3 is built from 16 residues. V was cut by 3 bases and J by 9 bases, with 24 bases left in between. The CDR3 loop is CASSSHSTPSTDTQYF. CDR3 sequence (DNA): TGTGCCAGCAGCTCCCACAGTACTCCTAGCACAGATACGCAGTACTTC.

This clonotype was observed at least ten times. The chain is built from TRBV7-3 and TRBJ2-2; D uncertain. V was cut by 5 bases and J by 0 bases, with 7 bases left in between. The CDR3 runs to 14 residues. The germline CDR1 and CDR2 sequences are SGHTA and FQGTGA. CDR3 nucleotide sequence: TGTGCCAGCAGCGCCACGCCGAACACCGGGGAGCTGTTTTTT. This translates into CASSATPNTGELFF.

The rearrangement links TRBV10-1 to TRBJ2-1; 11 nucleotides agree with TRBD2. The CDR3 sequence is 20 residues long. Trimming took 6 bases from V and 3 from J; bases not matched to a gene: 19. CDR1 and CDR2 from the germline V gene are WNHNN and SYGVQD (reference sequence). For the CDR3, the DNA is TGCGCCAGCAGCCCCTCGCGAGGTCTAGCGGGGGGCGGCAACTACAATGAGCAGTTCTTC. It translates to CASSPSRGLAGGGNYNEQFF.

On this clonotype: This is likely a read error, given that the CDR3 carries no conserved phenylalanine or tryptophan at its end. The DNA is left out, because the CDR3 cannot be placed on it with certainty; the CDR3 is given as TCRdb lists it. The rearrangement joins TRBV7-6 to TRBJ2-5. The CDR3 is 15 amino acids in total, end residues counted. Per the germline V gene, CDR1 is SGHVS and CDR2 is FNYEAQ. The CDR3: CASSLAKNYGYTFGS.

This clonotype was observed a handful of times. The rearrangement joins TRBV7-2 to TRBJ2-1, with a weak D call TRBD2 (5 bases). V lost 3 bases, J lost 6 bases, and 12 bases lay in between. The CDR3 spans 14 residues. CDR1 and CDR2 from the germline V gene are SGHTA and FQGNSA. The CDR3 nucleotides are TGTGCCAGCAGCTTTTTGATTAGCGTCAATGAGCAGTTCTTC. It translates to CASSFLISVNEQFF.

CDR3 sequence (DNA): TGTGCCAGCAGTTTGATCCCGGGACACAATGAGCAGTTCTTC. This codes for CASSLIPGHNEQFF. The J gene is TRBJ2-1, the V gene TRBV12-3 or TRBV12-4; D might be TRBD1 or TRBD2, each matching 5 bases. There are 14 residues in the CDR3. Between the trimmed V and J ends, which lost 3 bases and 5 bases, there was a span of 11 bases.

This clonotype was seen ten or more times. The chain is built from TRBV5-4 and TRBJ2-1, with D perhaps given as TRBD1 or TRBD2 (5 bases each). V was trimmed by 6 bases and J by 1 base, leaving 20 bases between them. The germline CDR1 and CDR2 sequences are SGHNT and YYREEE (reference sequence). This CDR3 spans 17 amino acids. CDR3 region: CASTKRGLIKSYNEQFF. The DNA of the CDR3 is TGTGCCAGCACCAAGAGGGGTCTGATTAAGTCCTACAATGAGCAGTTCTTC.

Remarks on this clonotype: The DNA is left out, because the CDR3 cannot be placed on it with certainty; the CDR3 is given as TCRdb lists it. This chain uses TRBV7-9 with TRBJ2-7; the table assigns TRBD2, which was not confirmed against the DNA. The CDR3 extends over 23 residues, inclusive of both ends. CDR1 is SEHNR and CDR2 is FQNEAQ in the germline V gene (reference sequence). CDR3: CASSTRGGGDTQYFGPGTHEQYF.

This rearrangement joins TRBV7-4 to TRBJ1-2, with 8 positions matching TRBD1. This CDR3 is built from 19 residues. CDR1 SGHVT and CDR2 SQSDAQ come from the germline V gene. Trimming at V came to 1 base and at J to 4 bases, leaving 17 bases not matched to a gene. CDR3 sequence (DNA): TGTGCCAGCAGCTTAGAGCTCGGGGAGACAGGGGCTCTAATCTATGGCTACACCTTC. This gives the protein CASSLELGETGALIYGYTF.

Points on this clonotype: The conserved closing phenylalanine or tryptophan is absent in this CDR3, likely reflecting a read error. No DNA is shown, since the ends of the CDR3 on it are uncertain; the CDR3 is the one TCRdb lists. The V gene is TRBV19, the J gene TRBJ2-1. Ends included, the CDR3 has 12 residues. Germline CDR1 reads LNHDA; CDR2 reads SQIVND (reference sequence). The CDR3 loop is CATQNYGYTFGS.

This clonotype was picked up a small number of times. The V and J genes are TRBV7-8 and TRBJ2-7, with D unclear. Near its end, the DNA agrees better with TRBJ2-1, so the J call may be wrong. The CDR3 runs 17 residues. Germline loops: CDR1 SGHVS, CDR2 FQNEAQ. The CDR3 DNA reads as TGTGCCAGCAGCTTAGCGGGCGAATACATCTCCTACAATGAGCAGTTCTTC. Translating it yields CASSLAGEYISYNEQFF.

The V gene is TRBV20-1, the J gene TRBJ2-5; 7 bases align to TRBD2. The CDR3 loop spans 15 amino acids. The germline CDR1 and CDR2 sequences are DFQATT and SNEGSKA (reference sequence). V lost 6 bases, J lost 5 bases, and 15 bases stayed unmatched. In DNA, the CDR3 is TGCAGTGCCGAACCTTCTGGGCGGGGGTGGGAGACCCAGTACTTC. Amino acids: CSAEPSGRGWETQYF.

This clonotype was counted ten times or more. The V and J genes are TRBV12-3 or TRBV12-4 and TRBJ2-3; D may be TRBD1 or TRBD2 (6 bases each). V was shortened by 2 bases and J by 0 bases, with 9 bases between the two germline ends. This CDR3 is 15 amino acids long. CDR3 coding DNA: TGTGCCAGCAGTTTACAGGGGAGGAGCACAGATACGCAGTATTTT. It is translated as CASSLQGRSTDTQYF.

In this sample, this clonotype is medium-sized. This rearrangement joins TRBV7-6 to TRBJ2-7; 10 bases align to TRBD2. This CDR3 region has 17 residues. Germline assignment: CDR1 SGHVS and CDR2 FNYEAQ. J gave up 0 bases and V 1 base, and 6 bases lay outside the gene matches. The CDR3 nucleotides are TGTGCCAGCAGCTTAGTAGCGGGAGGCCTCAGCTCCTACGAGCAGTACTTC. Protein: CASSLVAGGLSSYEQYF. Drawing the rest from reference TRBV7-6 and TRBJ2-7, the complete variable domain is GAGVSQSPRYKVTKRGQDVALRCDPISGHVSLYWYRQALGQGPEFLTYFNYEAQQDKSGLPNDRFSAERPEGSISTLTIQRTEQRDSAMYRCASSLVAGGLSSYEQYFGPGTRLTVT.

The chain uses TRBV10-3 and TRBJ2-3; 7 nucleotides agree with TRBD2. The J call may be incorrect, as the DNA end agrees better with TRBJ2-7. The germline V gene encodes CDR1 ENHRY and CDR2 SYGVKD. The CDR3 is 14 residues long. The CDR3 region is CAISSGDLAGEQYF. DNA for the CDR3: TGTGCCATCAGTAGCGGGGACTTAGCGGGTGAGCAGTACTTC.

V usage is TRBV5-1 and J usage is TRBJ1-6; D gene unclear. CDR3 length: 15 amino acids. V lost 9 bases to trimming and J lost 6 bases, with 19 bases between them. The germline V gene encodes CDR1 SGHRS and CDR2 YFSETQ. The CDR3 DNA follows: TGCGCCACTTCGGACGGAGAAAGGTTTAATTCACCCCTCCACTTT. Amino acids: CATSDGERFNSPLHF. Drawing the rest from reference TRBV5-1 and TRBJ1-6, the complete variable domain is KAGVTQTPRYLIKTRGQQVTLSCSPISGHRSVSWYQQTPGQGLQFLFEYFSETQRNKGNFPGRFSGRQFSNSRSEMNVSTLELGDSALYLCATSDGERFNSPLHFGNGTRLTVT.